Shown below are 2 T cell receptor beta chains from a single sample sequenced in a study of Ad26.COV2.S vaccination and SARS-CoV-2 variants. Treatment indicated: over 15 received Ad26.COV2.S at low or high dose, single or two shots; 5 received placebo; per-sample allocation not given. Sampling occurred on day 63 after the first vaccine or placebo injection. Sequencing was performed with immunoSEQ multiplex PCR; in TCRdb, only in-frame clones are kept and a portion is missing. The table shows about 480,000 clones, with around 85% occurring only once. The sequences come from peripheral blood, collected in a trial of Ad26.COV2.S vaccine versus placebo. These receptors all stem from a person between 18 and 59 years old who received the Ad26.COV2.S COVID-19 vaccine or a placebo.

This clone was observed once. The V call is TRBV28, the J call TRBJ2-2, with TRBD2 identical over 9 bases. Germline V gene lookup returns CDR1 MDHEN and CDR2 SYDVKM. The CDR3 covers 16 residues. V lost 3 bases, J lost 4 bases, and 6 bases stayed unmatched. CDR3 nucleotides: TGTGCCAGCAGTTTGGCGGGAGGGACGGGCACCGGGGAGCTGTTTTTT. This gives the protein CASSLAGGTGTGELFF.

This clone has a single count. At one boundary the junction diverges from the germline segment, which might be a read error. The chain is built from TRBV28 and TRBJ2-7, with D tentatively TRBD1 (7 bases). CDR1 and CDR2 (germline): MDHEN, SYDVKM. The CDR3 covers 13 residues. The DNA of the CDR3 is TGTGCCAGCAGTTTCCTACAGGGGCGGGATACAAACTTC. Translated, it gives CASSFLQGRDTNF.